What follows is one T cell receptor beta chain and its context. Trimming took 5 bases from V and 4 from J; bases not matched to a gene: 7. From germline, CDR1 is LNHDA and CDR2 SQIVND (reference sequence). CDR3 length: 15 amino acids. The protocol was immunoSEQ multiplex PCR, while the TCRdb copy is restricted to in-frame clones and leaves out a portion. This table holds 100,000 or so clones, approximately 88% found once. The sample belongs to a study of cytomegalovirus exposure and HLA in healthy donors. The chain is built from TRBV19 and TRBJ2-2; 7 bases are shared with TRBD2. The TCR sequence derives from a woman aged 25 to 39 in good health and CMV-seronegative. The sample comprised PBMCs. The CDR3 protein is CASSAGLPGTGELFF. Written as DNA, the CDR3 is TGTGCCAGTAGTGCGGGACTACCCGGCACCGGGGAGCTGTTTTTT.